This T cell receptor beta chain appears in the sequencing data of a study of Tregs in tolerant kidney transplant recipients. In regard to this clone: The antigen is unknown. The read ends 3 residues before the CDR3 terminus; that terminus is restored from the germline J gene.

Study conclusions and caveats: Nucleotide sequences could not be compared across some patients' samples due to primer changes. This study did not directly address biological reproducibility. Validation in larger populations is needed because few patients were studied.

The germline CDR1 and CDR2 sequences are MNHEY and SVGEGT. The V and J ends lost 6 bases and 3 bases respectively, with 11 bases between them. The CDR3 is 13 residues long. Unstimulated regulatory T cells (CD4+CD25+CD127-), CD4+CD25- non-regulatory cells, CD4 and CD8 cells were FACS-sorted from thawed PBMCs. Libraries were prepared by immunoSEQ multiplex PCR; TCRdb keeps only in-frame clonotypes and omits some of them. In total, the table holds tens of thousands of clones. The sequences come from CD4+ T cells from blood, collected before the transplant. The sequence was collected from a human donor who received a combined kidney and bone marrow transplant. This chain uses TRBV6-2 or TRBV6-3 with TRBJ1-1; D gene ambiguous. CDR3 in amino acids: CASRYQEDTEAFF. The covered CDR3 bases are TGTGCCAGCAGGTACCAGGAGGACACTGAA.